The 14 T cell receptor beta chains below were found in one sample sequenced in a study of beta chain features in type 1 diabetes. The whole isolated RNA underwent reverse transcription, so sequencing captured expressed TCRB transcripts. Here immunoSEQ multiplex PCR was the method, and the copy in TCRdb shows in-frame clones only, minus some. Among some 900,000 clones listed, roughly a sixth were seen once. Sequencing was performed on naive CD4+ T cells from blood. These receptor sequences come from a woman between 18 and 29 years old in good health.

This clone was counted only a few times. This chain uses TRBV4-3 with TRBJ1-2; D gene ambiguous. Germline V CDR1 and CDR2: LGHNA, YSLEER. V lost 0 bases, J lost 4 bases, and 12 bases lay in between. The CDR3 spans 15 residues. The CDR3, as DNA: TGCGCCAGCAGCCAAGATAACGCAGTCAGCTATGGCTACACCTTC. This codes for CASSQDNAVSYGYTF.

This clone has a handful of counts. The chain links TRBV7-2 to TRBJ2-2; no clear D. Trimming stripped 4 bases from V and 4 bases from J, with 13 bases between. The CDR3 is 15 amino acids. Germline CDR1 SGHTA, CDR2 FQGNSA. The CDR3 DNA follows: TGTGCCAGCAGCTCCCGACCGGAAGGCACCGGGGAGCTGTTTTTT. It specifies CASSSRPEGTGELFF.

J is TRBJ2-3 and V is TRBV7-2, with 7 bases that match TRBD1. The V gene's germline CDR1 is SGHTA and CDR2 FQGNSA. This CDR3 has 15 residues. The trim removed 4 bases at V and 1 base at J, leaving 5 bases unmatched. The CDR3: CASSSRDRGTDTQYF. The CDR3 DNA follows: TGTGCCAGCAGCTCAAGGGACAGAGGCACAGATACGCAGTATTTT. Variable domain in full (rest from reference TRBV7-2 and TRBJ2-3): GAGVSQSPSNKVTEKGKDVELRCDPISGHTALYWYRQSLGQGLEFLIYFQGNSAPDKSGLPSDRFSAERTGGSVSTLTIQRTQQEDSAVYLCASSSRDRGTDTQYFGPGTRLTVL.

Written as DNA, the CDR3 is TGTGCCAGCAGTTTACGGTCTCCTAGTGAAAAACTGTTTTTT. It codes for CASSLRSPSEKLFF. The chain carries TRBV28 and TRBJ1-4; D gene uncertain. The CDR3 contains 14 residues. V was pared by 2 bases and J by 7 bases, with 11 bases between. Germline-derived CDR1 and CDR2 are MDHEN and SYDVKM. The whole variable domain, remainder taken from reference TRBV28 and TRBJ1-4, is DVKVTQSSRYLVKRTGEKVFLECVQDMDHENMFWYRQDPGLGLRLIYFSYDVKMKEKGDIPEGYSVSREKKERFSLILESASTNQTSMYLCASSLRSPSEKLFFGSGTQLSVL.

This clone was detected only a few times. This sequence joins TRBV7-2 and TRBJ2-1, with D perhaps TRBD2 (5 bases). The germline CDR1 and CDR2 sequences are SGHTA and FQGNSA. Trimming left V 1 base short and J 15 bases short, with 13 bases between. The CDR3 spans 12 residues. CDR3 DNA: TGTGCCAGCAGCTTAGGATGGGGAGAATCGTTCTTC. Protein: CASSLGWGESFF.

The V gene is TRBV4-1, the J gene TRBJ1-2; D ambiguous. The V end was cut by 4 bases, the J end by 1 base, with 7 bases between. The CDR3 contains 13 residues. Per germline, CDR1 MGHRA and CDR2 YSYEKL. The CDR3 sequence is CASSPQDNYGYTF. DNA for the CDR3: TGCGCCAGCAGCCCCCAGGATAACTATGGCTACACCTTC.

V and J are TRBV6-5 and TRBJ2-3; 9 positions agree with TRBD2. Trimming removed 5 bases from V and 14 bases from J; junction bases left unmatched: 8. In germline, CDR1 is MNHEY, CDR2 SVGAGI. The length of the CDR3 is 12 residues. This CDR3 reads CASSQLSGSGYF. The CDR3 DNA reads TGTGCCAGCAGTCAGCTTAGCGGGAGCGGGTATTTT.

CDR3 amino acids: CASSGFQIDEQFF. The DNA for the CDR3 is TGTGCCAGCAGCGGATTCCAAATTGATGAGCAGTTCTTC. This chain joins TRBV2 and TRBJ2-1; D is uncertain. CDR1 and CDR2 from the germline V gene are SNHLY and FYNNEI. V gave up 6 bases and J gave up 8 bases, with 14 bases separating them. The CDR3 covers 13 residues. Full variable domain (outside the CDR3, taken from reference TRBV2 and TRBJ2-1): EPEVTQTPSHQVTQMGQEVILRCVPISNHLYFYWYRQILGQKVEFLVSFYNNEISEKSEIFDDQFSVERPDGSNFTLKIRSTKLEDSAMYFCASSGFQIDEQFFGPGTRLTVL.

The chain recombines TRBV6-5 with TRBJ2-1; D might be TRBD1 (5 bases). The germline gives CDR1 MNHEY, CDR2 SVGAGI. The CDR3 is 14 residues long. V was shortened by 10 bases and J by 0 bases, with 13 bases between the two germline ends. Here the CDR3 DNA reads TGTGCCACAAGGGGCGGATACTCCTACAATGAGCAGTTCTTC. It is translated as CATRGGYSYNEQFF.

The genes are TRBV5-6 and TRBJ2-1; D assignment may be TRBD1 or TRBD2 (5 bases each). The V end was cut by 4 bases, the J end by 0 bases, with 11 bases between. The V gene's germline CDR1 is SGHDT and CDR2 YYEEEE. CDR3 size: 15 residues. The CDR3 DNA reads TGTGCCAGCAGCCGGGGCGCTAGCTCCTACAATGAGCAGTTCTTC. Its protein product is CASSRGASSYNEQFF.

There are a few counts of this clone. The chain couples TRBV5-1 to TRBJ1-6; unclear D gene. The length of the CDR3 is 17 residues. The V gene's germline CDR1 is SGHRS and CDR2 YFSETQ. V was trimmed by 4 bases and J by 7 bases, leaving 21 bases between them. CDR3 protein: CASSPRTGQIGNSPLHF. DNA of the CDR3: TGCGCCAGCAGCCCTCGGACGGGCCAAATAGGGAATTCACCCCTCCACTTT.

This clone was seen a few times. CDR3 sequence: CASQTQETQYF. The CDR3 nucleotides are TGTGCCAGCCAGACACAAGAGACCCAGTACTTC. The rearrangement joins TRBV18 to TRBJ2-5; D is ambiguous. Trimming shortened V by 8 bases and J by 2 bases, and 6 bases separated the two germline ends. Germline assignment: CDR1 KGHSH and CDR2 LQKENI. The CDR3 extends over 11 amino acids.

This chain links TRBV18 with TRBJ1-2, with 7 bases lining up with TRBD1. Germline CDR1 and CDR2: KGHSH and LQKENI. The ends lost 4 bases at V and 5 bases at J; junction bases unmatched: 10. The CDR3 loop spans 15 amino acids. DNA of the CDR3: TGTGCCAGCTCACAGGGACAGCTCACCGGGTATGGCTACACCTTC. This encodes CASSQGQLTGYGYTF.

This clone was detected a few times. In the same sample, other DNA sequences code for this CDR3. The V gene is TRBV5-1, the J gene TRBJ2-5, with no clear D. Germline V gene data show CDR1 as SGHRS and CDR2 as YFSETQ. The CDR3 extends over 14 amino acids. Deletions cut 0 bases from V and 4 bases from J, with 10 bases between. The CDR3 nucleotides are TGCGCCAGCAGCTTGGGGGTTGGCCCAGAGACCCAGTACTTC. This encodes CASSLGVGPETQYF. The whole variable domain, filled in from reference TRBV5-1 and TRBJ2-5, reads KAGVTQTPRYLIKTRGQQVTLSCSPISGHRSVSWYQQTPGQGLQFLFEYFSETQRNKGNFPGRFSGRQFSNSRSEMNVSTLELGDSALYLCASSLGVGPETQYFGPGTRLLVL.